The rows below give T cell receptor beta chains drawn from one sample of a study of blood T cells in healthy people across ages. TCRdb reprocessed the 5' RACE reads via MiXCR and lists one record per CDR3 protein. Of about 1.8 million distinct CDR3 sequences in the sample, just under 50% were seen once. Sequencing was carried out using blood. These receptors originate from a woman aged 40 to 49 in good health. The CDR3 runs from the conserved cysteine through the conserved F or W.

>17|TRBJ1-2|TRBV7-9
CASRTSRNGQGNYGYTF
>15|TRBJ2-7|TRBV4-3
CASSLEYGTGYEQYF
>14|TRBJ2-3|TRBV6-5
CASKPDRSTDTQYF
>12|TRBJ2-4|TRBV20-1
CSAPALGNIQYF
>15|TRBJ2-5|TRBV25-1
CASSATDRALETQYF
>14|TRBJ2-7|TRBV5-1
CASSVTSLSYEQYF
>14|TRBJ2-3|TRBV20-1
CSADDRGRTDTQYF
>13|TRBJ2-5|TRBV25-1
CASSQRRGETQYF
>15|TRBJ2-7|TRBV10-3
CAISESGGVQDEQYF
>13|TRBJ1-6|TRBV6-5
CASTRTGGSPLHF
>18|TRBJ2-4|TRBV4-3
CASSQRKRLDAVENIQYF
>14|TRBJ2-1|TRBV29-1
CSVRTGGPGHEQFF
>16|TRBJ2-7|TRBV7-8
CASSSQAGTGVYEQYF
>15|TRBJ2-3|TRBV11-2
CASSLVSGGGNTQYF
>14|TRBJ1-1|TRBV6-2/TRBV6-3
CASRDRGYDTEAFF
>14|TRBJ1-1|TRBV6-2/TRBV6-3
CASRGDTWNTEAFF
>15|TRBJ2-1|TRBV20-1
CSARVRGWALDEQFF
>13|TRBJ2-3|TRBV6-5
CASLARGTDTQYF
>13|TRBJ1-5|TRBV6-6
CAITREINQPQHF
>16|-|TRBV18
CASSPSIRAQSGTQYF
>15|TRBJ1-2|TRBV6-5
CASSYSKGTNYGYTF
>12|TRBJ1-2|TRBV29-1
CSVGGRGYGYTF
>14|TRBJ2-5|TRBV15
CATSRRAEQETQYF
>18|TRBJ2-3|TRBV7-7
CASSRLAGGPFSTDTQYF
>13|TRBJ1-5|TRBV6-1
CASVDRHAQPQHF
>12|TRBJ1-2|TRBV24-1
CATSDSGGGYTF
>13|TRBJ2-3|TRBV7-2
CASRPGGPATQYF
>14|TRBJ2-3|TRBV5-1
CASMVRGSTDTQYF
>16|TRBJ2-3|TRBV10-3
CAISYGPGLGIDTQYF
>14|TRBJ2-5|TRBV7-8
CASSFYSSEETQYF
>16|TRBJ1-5|TRBV12-3/TRBV12-4
CASSLLNTGSNQPQHF
>16|TRBJ2-3|TRBV5-1
CASSFLTGASTDTQYF
>14|TRBJ2-7|TRBV3-1
CASSLWRQAYEQYF
>15|TRBJ2-5|TRBV7-9
CASRLTSGSQETQYF
>15|TRBJ2-1|TRBV27
CASTLAGGAYNEQFF
>14|TRBJ2-7|TRBV10-3
CAISQDRTPYEQYF
>15|TRBJ2-3|TRBV7-6
CASSPTSGGLNTQYF
>14|TRBJ2-1|TRBV7-2
CASSHRGEDNEQFF
>15|TRBJ2-5|TRBV6-5
CASSYSGGGQETQYF
>14|TRBJ2-3|TRBV9
CASSVSWGADTQYF
>19|TRBJ2-5|TRBV4-1
CASSHFLGTSGGKQETQYF
>13|TRBJ2-1|TRBV28
CASSGGALDEQFF
>16|-|TRBV6-1
CASSEDRLGWSETQYF
>19|TRBJ2-3|TRBV20-1
CSARDRVTSGGPRADTQYF
>15|TRBJ1-1|TRBV12-3/TRBV12-4
CASSERQGMNTEAFF
>14|TRBJ1-2|TRBV5-1
CASSLQGLDYGYTF
>16|TRBJ2-3|TRBV11-1
CASSFLTGKGTDTQYF
>14|TRBJ2-5|TRBV29-1
CSVETGGRGETQYF
>13|TRBJ1-1|TRBV5-1
CASSWDGTDKAFF
>12|TRBJ1-2|TRBV29-1
CSVDSGNYGYTF
>11|-|TRBV25-1
CASSVKYEQYF
>15|TRBJ2-4|TRBV20-1
CSTLPGSLAKNIQYF
>14|TRBJ2-3|TRBV20-1
CSARGRAVLYTQYF